These 29 T cell receptor beta chains were all obtained from the same sample, sequenced in a study of beta chain features in type 1 diabetes. Reverse transcription of all isolated RNA meant that expressed TCRB transcripts were sequenced. Method: immunoSEQ multiplex PCR; TCRdb's copy keeps in-frame clones and lacks some. Of some 350,000 clones in the sample, roughly 14% were seen once. Findings of the study overall: Shortening of TCRB CDR3s, moderate but significant, appeared in all four CD4+ subsets of Type 1 diabetes patients.

Their antigens are not known. The sequencing sample was made of naive CD4+ T cells from blood. The receptors derive from a woman younger than 30 with type 1 diabetes.

This clone was seen only a few times. The rearrangement uses TRBV13 and TRBJ2-7; 7 nucleotides line up with TRBD2. The V segment lost 4 bases and the J segment 6 bases; nucleotides outside the gene matches: 9. CDR3 length equals 14 residues. Germline CDR1 reads PRHDT; CDR2 reads FYEKMQ (reference sequence). CDR3: CASSSTSNGPEQYF. CDR3 DNA: TGTGCCAGCAGCTCGACTAGCAATGGACCCGAGCAGTACTTC.

The chain has TRBV5-4 and TRBJ1-1, with D perhaps matching TRBD1 (6 bases). CDR3 length equals 13 residues. Trimming removed 0 bases at V and 8 bases at J, with 11 bases between. Germline V CDR1 and CDR2: SGHNT, YYREEE (reference sequence). As DNA, the CDR3 is TGTGCCAGCAGCTTGGAGGCAGGGGCCGAAGCTTTCTTT. This gives the protein CASSLEAGAEAFF.

This clone was detected only a few times. J is TRBJ1-1 and V is TRBV4-1; tentatively, D is TRBD1 (6 bases). The germline CDR1 and CDR2 sequences are MGHRA and YSYEKL. Trimming stripped 1 base from V and 1 base from J, with 10 bases between. This CDR3 has 15 amino acids. In DNA form, the CDR3 reads TGCGCCAGCAGCCAAGGGACAGTCGCGAACACTGAAGCTTTCTTT. Its translation: CASSQGTVANTEAFF.

The rearrangement uses TRBV18 and TRBJ2-7, with D possibly matching TRBD2 (6 bases). Between the trimmed V and J ends, which lost 2 bases and 4 bases, there was a span of 9 bases. This CDR3 contains 13 residues. In germline, CDR1 is KGHSH, CDR2 LQKENI. The CDR3 here is CASSPASGYEQYF. The CDR3 DNA is TGTGCCAGCTCACCAGCCAGCGGGTACGAGCAGTACTTC.

J is TRBJ2-7 and V is TRBV27; D gene ambiguous. CDR1 and CDR2 (germline): MNHEY, SMNVEV (reference sequence). With 5 bases removed from V and 3 bases from J, the gap between germline ends came to 11 bases. The CDR3 loop spans 13 amino acids. The CDR3 DNA reads as TGTGCCAGCAGTCCCAGACAATTCTACGAGCAGTACTTC. Translated: CASSPRQFYEQYF.

This clone has more than one count but fewer than ten. This sequence joins TRBV19 and TRBJ2-2, with 8 positions matching TRBD2. J lost 5 bases, V lost 3 bases, and 17 bases had no gene match. There are 19 residues in the CDR3. Germline lookup yields CDR1 LNHDA and CDR2 SQIVND (reference sequence). CDR3 DNA sequence: TGTGCCAGTAGTATGGGCCTTTGGGAGAAGCGGGAGTATACCGGGGAGCTGTTTTTT. Translated: CASSMGLWEKREYTGELFF. Combining the CDR3 with reference TRBV19 and TRBJ2-2 gives the whole variable domain DGGITQSPKYLFRKEGQNVTLSCEQNLNHDAMYWYRQDPGQGLRLIYYSQIVNDFQKGDIAEGYSVSREKKESFPLTVTSAQKNPTAFYLCASSMGLWEKREYTGELFFGEGSRLTVL.

This sequence joins TRBV28 and TRBJ1-1, with TRBD1 as a possible D gene (5 bases). CDR1 MDHEN and CDR2 SYDVKM come from the germline V gene. Trimming shortened V by 7 bases and J by 1 base, and 16 bases separated the two germline ends. There are 15 residues in the CDR3. Here the CDR3 reads CASTLAGVGNTEAFF. The CDR3 nucleotides are TGTGCCAGCACCTTAGCGGGGGTGGGGAACACTGAAGCTTTCTTT.

This clone was detected only a few times. Distinct nucleotide sequences in the sample also encode this CDR3. The rearrangement links TRBV2 to TRBJ2-1, with 9 bases matching TRBD2. Trimming cost V 6 bases and J 4 bases; bases outside gene matches: 4. The CDR3 contains 14 residues. Germline loops: CDR1 SNHLY, CDR2 FYNNEI. The CDR3 DNA is TGTGCCAGCAGAGGGCTAGCGGGATACAATGAGCAGTTCTTC. This encodes CASRGLAGYNEQFF.

This clone occurred a few times. The rearrangement uses TRBV5-6 and TRBJ2-1, with 7 positions matching TRBD2. Losses at the gene ends were 4 bases for V and 0 bases for J; bases not matched to a gene: 7. This CDR3 spans 16 amino acids. The germline V gene has CDR1 SGHDT and CDR2 YYEEEE. As DNA, the CDR3 is TGTGCCAGCAGCCTACTAACTAGCGCCTCCTACAATGAGCAGTTCTTC. This codes for CASSLLTSASYNEQFF.

This chain connects TRBV14 to TRBJ2-5; D is possibly TRBD1 (5 bases). The germline V gene encodes CDR1 SGHDN and CDR2 FVKESK. There are 15 residues in the CDR3. Trimming shortened V by 1 base and J by 4 bases, and 13 bases separated the two germline ends. DNA of the CDR3: TGTGCCAGCAGCCAAGTAACCAGGGTAGGAGAGACCCAGTACTTC. Translating it yields CASSQVTRVGETQYF.

CDR3: CAWSERGWQPQHF. As DNA, the CDR3 is TGTGCCTGGAGTGAAAGGGGCTGGCAGCCCCAGCATTTT. The V gene is TRBV30, the J gene TRBJ1-5; D may be TRBD1 (5 bases). Germline V lookup: CDR1 GTSNPN, CDR2 SVGIG (reference sequence). Trimming removed 1 base from V and 7 bases from J, with 11 bases in between. The CDR3 has 13 amino acids.

The V gene is TRBV11-2, the J gene TRBJ2-3; 8 bases map to TRBD2. The CDR3 has 16 residues. Germline CDR1 reads SGHAT; CDR2 reads FQNNGV. Trimming removed 2 bases from V and 6 bases from J; junction bases left unmatched: 10. The CDR3 sequence: CASSLYVAGGGDTQYF. The CDR3 nucleotides are TGTGCCAGCAGCTTATACGTGGCGGGAGGTGGGGATACGCAGTATTTT.

The rearrangement uses TRBV27 and TRBJ2-3; possibly TRBD1 for D (5 bases). The CDR3 totals 12 residues. The germline V gene encodes CDR1 MNHEY and CDR2 SMNVEV (reference sequence). V was pared by 8 bases and J by 8 bases, with 14 bases between. CDR3 DNA: TGTGCCAGCGGTAGGGGTGAGATTACGCAGTATTTT. Translated: CASGRGEITQYF.

The chain is built from TRBV7-2 and TRBJ2-3; 11 nucleotides align to TRBD2. Germline assignment: CDR1 SGHTA and CDR2 FQGNSA. V lost 6 bases to trimming and J lost 10 bases; unmatched junction nucleotides: 6. This CDR3 spans 13 amino acids. This CDR3 is CASRPTSGRAQYF. The CDR3 nucleotides read TGTGCCAGCAGGCCCACTAGCGGGAGAGCGCAGTATTTT.

The rearrangement links TRBV2 to TRBJ2-3; the match to TRBD2 covers 9 bases. Losses at the gene ends were 8 bases for V and 4 bases for J; bases not matched to a gene: 7. CDR1 and CDR2 (germline): SNHLY, FYNNEI. The CDR3 consists of 14 residues. DNA of the CDR3: TGTGCCAGCCTCCGAGCGGGAGGCCCAGATACGCAGTATTTT. Amino acid sequence: CASLRAGGPDTQYF.

A few counts support this clone. The chain combines TRBV27 with TRBJ1-1; 9 nucleotides align to TRBD1. The CDR3 has 16 amino acids. Germline CDR1 MNHEY, CDR2 SMNVEV (reference sequence). V lost 1 base and J lost 5; bases outside the gene matches: 8. In DNA form, the CDR3 reads TGTGCCAGCAGTTTATTCCTCGGACAGGGGAAGACTGAAGCTTTCTTT. Residues: CASSLFLGQGKTEAFF.

This clone was seen a handful of times. This chain joins TRBV30 and TRBJ2-7; 8 nucleotides align to TRBD2. Germline CDR1 is GTSNPN and CDR2 is SVGIG (reference sequence). The CDR3 extends over 13 amino acids. The V gene end was trimmed by 3 bases and the J gene end by 6 bases; junction bases not matched to a gene: 7. The CDR3 sequence is CAWSGLGLGEQYV. The CDR3 nucleotides read TGTGCCTGGAGCGGTTTGGGACTAGGCGAGCAGTACGTC.

This clone was detected a few times. V usage is TRBV5-8 and J usage is TRBJ2-6; TRBD1 matches at 8 bases. CDR1 and CDR2 (germline): SGHTS, YDEGEE. This CDR3 contains 16 residues. The junction had 6 bases not matched to a gene; V was cut back by 5 bases and J by 2 bases. The CDR3 loop is CASSYHRGTGANVLTF. In DNA form, the CDR3 reads TGTGCCAGCAGTTACCACAGGGGGACTGGGGCCAACGTCCTGACTTTC. The entire variable domain, with the rest obtained from reference TRBV5-8 and TRBJ2-6, is as follows: EAGVTQSPTHLIKTRGQQATLRCSPISGHTSVYWYQQALGLGLQFLLWYDEGEERNRGNFPPRFSGRQFPNYSSELNVNALELEDSALYLCASSYHRGTGANVLTFGAGSRLTVL.

This clone was counted a few times. J is TRBJ1-2 and V is TRBV29-1; 9 nucleotides match TRBD1. Germline trimming cut 4 bases from V and 5 bases from J; bases unmatched to any gene: 5. Germline V gene lookup returns CDR1 SQVTM and CDR2 ANQGSEA. The CDR3 has 13 residues. The CDR3 spells CSVVSGQGYGYTF. For the CDR3, the DNA is TGCAGCGTTGTCTCGGGACAGGGATATGGCTACACCTTC.

This rearrangement joins TRBV7-9 to TRBJ2-7; D unclear. CDR1 SEHNR and CDR2 FQNEAQ come from the germline V gene (reference sequence). Trimming cost V 5 bases and J 1 base, with 15 bases left between them. The length of the CDR3 is 15 residues. The CDR3 DNA follows: TGTGCCAGCAGCGGCCGTAATACCAGATCCTACGAGCAGTACTTC. It translates to CASSGRNTRSYEQYF.

This clone has more than one count but fewer than ten. The chain is built from TRBV28 and TRBJ2-7; perhaps TRBD2 as D (5 bases). This CDR3 contains 14 residues. Trimming pared 2 bases from V and 2 bases from J, leaving 10 bases between. CDR1 MDHEN and CDR2 SYDVKM come from the germline V gene. The CDR3 DNA reads as TGTGCCAGCAGTTTAGGGAGCACGCCCTACGAGCAGTACTTC. Translated, it gives CASSLGSTPYEQYF.

The chain is built from TRBV30 and TRBJ2-7; no clear D gene. Germline CDR1 and CDR2: GTSNPN and SVGIG (reference sequence). Trimming shortened V by 3 bases and J by 4 bases, and 16 bases separated the two germline ends. The CDR3 contains 14 residues. The CDR3 protein is CAWRHRPLGYEQYF. As DNA, the CDR3 is TGTGCCTGGAGACACAGACCCCTTGGTTACGAGCAGTACTTC. Variable domain in full (rest from reference TRBV30 and TRBJ2-7): SQTIHQWPATLVQPVGSPLSLECTVEGTSNPNLYWYRQAAGRGLQLLFYSVGIGQISSEVPQNLSASRPQDRQFILSSKKLLLSDSGFYLCAWRHRPLGYEQYFGPGTRLTVT.

This clone occurred a few times. The chain has TRBV29-1 and TRBJ2-5; 10 bases map to TRBD1. The J call is doubtful: the DNA matches TRBJ2-7 better. This CDR3 has 14 amino acids. Germline loops: CDR1 SQVTM, CDR2 ANQGSEA. CDR3 residues: CSGGIGTGASEQYF. The CDR3 bases are TGCAGCGGAGGGATTGGGACAGGGGCGTCCGAGCAGTACTTC.

The chain joins TRBV30 to TRBJ1-1, with D tentatively TRBD1 (5 bases). Per the germline V gene, CDR1 is GTSNPN and CDR2 is SVGIG (reference sequence). With 2 bases removed from V and 5 bases from J, the gap between germline ends came to 15 bases. The CDR3 has 14 residues. As DNA, the CDR3 is TGTGCCTGGAGTAGGGACTCAATAAGGACTGAAGCTTTCTTT. Translation: CAWSRDSIRTEAFF.

In its sample, this clone was seen a few times. V usage is TRBV23-1 and J usage is TRBJ2-1; 9 bases align to TRBD2. TRBV23-1 counts as an open reading frame of uncertain function. The CDR3 loop spans 19 amino acids. Trimming took 1 base from V and 0 from J; bases not matched to a gene: 10. The CDR3 here is CASSQWVRFSGSSYNEQFF. The CDR3 DNA is TGCGCCAGCAGTCAATGGGTCCGTTTTAGCGGGAGCTCCTACAATGAGCAGTTCTTC.

This clone was observed a few times. The rearrangement uses TRBV7-2 and TRBJ2-2; 7 positions agree with TRBD1. This CDR3 has 16 residues. Germline-derived CDR1 and CDR2 are SGHTA and FQGNSA. The V gene end was trimmed by 6 bases and the J gene end by 1 base; junction bases not matched to a gene: 8. The CDR3 coding sequence is TGTGCCAGCAGTCCTGACAGGGAGTGGAACACCGGGGAGCTGTTTTTT. Translating it yields CASSPDREWNTGELFF.

The rearrangement links TRBV6-1 to TRBJ1-1, with 7 bases identical to TRBD1. CDR1 is MNHNS and CDR2 is SASEGT in the germline V gene. The ends lost 6 bases at V and 0 bases at J; junction bases unmatched: 7. The CDR3 has 15 amino acids. CDR3 bases: TGTGCCAGCAGAGAATTCGGGACAGTGAACACTGAAGCTTTCTTT. Encoded protein: CASREFGTVNTEAFF.

This clone has more than one count but fewer than ten. The V gene is TRBV7-9, the J gene TRBJ1-4; D is uncertain. V was pared by 4 bases and J by 10 bases, with 10 bases between. Germline V CDR1 and CDR2: SEHNR, FQNEAQ (reference sequence). The CDR3 is made up of 12 amino acids. The CDR3 reads CASSSGVGKLFF. CDR3 bases: TGTGCCAGCAGCTCCGGAGTGGGAAAACTGTTTTTT.

This clone was seen a handful of times. V gene TRBV30 combines with J gene TRBJ2-1, with 9 positions matching TRBD1. The CDR3 is 16 amino acids. From germline, CDR1 is GTSNPN and CDR2 SVGIG (reference sequence). V gave up 3 bases and J gave up 8 bases; unmatched junction bases: 14. The CDR3 nucleotides are TGTGCCTGGAGCTCTGTCCTTGGGACAGGGAAGGATGAGCAGTTCTTC. It translates to CAWSSVLGTGKDEQFF.